This T cell receptor (beta chain) was retrieved from a study of PD-L1 blockade in urothelial cancer (dated by TCRdb to 2017 to 2019). With respect to the entire study: All patients started therapy in the mid-2010s and received atezolizumab 1,200 mg intravenously every 3 weeks. Twenty-five of 29 patients were identified as males with urothelial cancer of bladder origin, and a prior smoking history was reported by 18 of 29 patients. Patients had an ECOG performance status of 0 or 1 and had received between 0 and 3 prior chemotherapy regimens. Blood samples were analyzed at two time points: 3 weeks after treatment start (second dose) and 6 weeks after treatment start. Blood samples gave a median of about 130,000 T cells and 82,636 unique TCRs, with a median clonality of around 0.074. Somatic, immune and clinical correlates of response to PD-L1 blockade with atezolizumab in urothelial cancer were the focus of an exploratory multi-omic analysis. Pretreatment tumor samples and matched peripheral blood, collected serially before and after atezolizumab treatment, underwent TCR sequencing. Durable clinical benefit meant progression-free survival longer than 6 months, and TCR features were also tested against progression-free and overall survival. Whole exome sequencing and RNA sequencing of pretreatment tumors were performed alongside TCR sequencing in the same patients. Durable clinical benefit was achieved by nine patients and was not achieved by 20 patients. Around 30 patients had pretreatment blood TCR-seq, roughly 24 had at least one posttreatment blood collection, and roughly 24 had tumor TCR-seq.

The count of this clone is one. Its target antigen remains unknown. No much larger clone is present one base from it, and per-base qualities are unavailable. The cohort comprised 25 to 35 patients with locally advanced or metastatic urothelial carcinoma treated at Memorial Sloan Kettering on a trial protocol. Peripheral blood mononuclear cells were collected pretreatment and during treatment, with between 1 and 8 total time points obtained per patient. The Qiagen DNeasy Blood extraction kit was used to purify genomic DNA from total PBMCs and tumor samples. PBMCs were collected pretreatment and during treatment, and were isolated and stored as previously described. The germline ends are 6 bases apart after V is trimmed by 4 bases and J by 4 bases. Looking up the germline V gene yields CDR1 SGHAT and CDR2 FQNNGV. The cysteine opens and the phenylalanine closes a CDR3 of 12 amino acids. The sequence is cut down to CDR3 DNA, 36 bases in frame from base 1.

The investigation overall reported the following: Because the sample size was small (n ≈ 31) and many of the analyses were exploratory, the results are meant to be hypothesis-generating. Greater expansion of tumor-associated TCR clones in peripheral blood 3 weeks after the start of treatment was observed in patients with durable benefit (n of about 24, p = 0.022). Improved progression-free and overall survival was found to be associated with pretreatment peripheral blood TCR clonality below the median.

Synthetic TCR analog templates were spiked into each PCR so that absolute template abundance could be estimated from read counts. TCRbeta CDR3 regions were amplified from genomic DNA with bias-controlled V and J gene primers using the immunoSEQ assay. Rearranged TCRbeta segments were sequenced at approximately 20X coverage. On the study's bioinformatics: Sequencing errors were corrected by clustering, and CDR3s were annotated against IMGT so that V, D and J genes could be assigned. Out-of-frame and stop-codon sequences were excluded, and only productive TCRbeta rearrangements were used in downstream analyses. To compute clonality, Shannon entropy was normalized by the log of the number of unique productive sequences and then subtracted from one. Fisher's exact test with Benjamini-Hochberg correction, at a threshold of adjusted p below 0.01, was used to find clones that differed between time points or between blood and tumor. TCRdb obtained this table from immuneACCESS and retained in-frame rearrangements with V and J assigned. These tables miss some clones; where compared with another copy, unresolved V genes account for less than half of the shortfall, and the remainder is unexplained. The D gene and trimming were derived from the DNA, and the V and J assignments and clone size from that table. The sample table records about 30,000 clones; 75% to 90% of these occur just once. Under 4.5% of the sample belongs to the ten largest clones.

The receptor comes from a middle-aged man with urothelial cancer. The specimen was PBMCs, collected around atezolizumab (anti-PD-L1) treatment. The sequence is built from TRBV11-2 and TRBJ2-3; the D gene assignment is ambiguous. The nucleotide sequence is given as TGTGCCAGCAGCTCCTACTCAGATACGCAGTATTTT. This is translated as CASSSYSDTQYF.